This T cell receptor beta chain was profiled in a study of blood T cell repertoires in COVID-19. The wider study: COVID-19 samples, acute and convalescent, were from the United States, Italy and Spain. The cDNA or gDNA used as material had been derived from T cells, B-cell-depleted T cells, or PBMCs.

Trimming removed 3 bases at V and 6 bases at J, with 9 bases between. Germline V gene lookup returns CDR1 WSHSY and CDR2 SAAADI. The length of the CDR3 is 13 residues. Per the study methods: Cell counts per sample came from amplifying reference gene primers. Measured with immunoSEQ multiplex PCR; TCRdb has only the in-frame clones, and not every one. V, J and clone size are taken as reported in that table, and D and trimming were inferred from the DNA itself. This table has about 78,000 clones, 86% appearing once. Sequences were obtained from peripheral blood. The rearrangement joins TRBV10-2 to TRBJ1-5; D gene uncertain. The source is a man in his fifties with active or convalescent COVID-19. CDR3 in DNA: TGCGCCAGCAGTGAACCAGGTGGTCAGCCCCAGCATTTT. This codes for CASSEPGGQPQHF.